The rows below give T cell receptor beta chains drawn from one sample of a study of cytotoxic CD8 clonotypes in ibrutinib-treated CLL. TCRdb's table, derived via immunoSEQ multiplex PCR, lists solely in-frame clones and lacks some. The profile shows fewer than 400,000 clones, over 55% of them singletons. The input for sequencing was PBMCs, taken after 36 months of ibrutinib treatment. These receptors were taken from a human donor with chronic lymphocytic leukemia. CDR3s include the opening cysteine and the closing phenylalanine or tryptophan. A D gene is named only where the DNA matches it firmly. A clone size is listed for some rows: how often the clone was seen (once, few, many), or a class if it is expanded.

.,TRBD2,TRBV2,TRBJ2-2,TGTGCCAGCAGTCGGACTAGCGGGAGTCTCGACACCGGGGAGCTGTTTTTT,CASSRTSGSLDTGELFF
once,TRBD1,TRBV5-1,TRBJ2-7,TGCGCCAGCAGCTTAGGGACAGGAGGCTACGAGCAGTACTTC,CASSLGTGGYEQYF
.,TRBD1,TRBV11-2,TRBJ2-7,TGTGCCAGCAGAGATCAGGGGGCCTACGAGCAGTACTTC,CASRDQGAYEQYF
.,TRBD1,TRBV7-2,TRBJ1-2,TGTGCCAGCAGCCCGGTAATACAGGGGCATGGCTACACCTTC,CASSPVIQGHGYTF
.,.,TRBV5-6,TRBJ1-3,TGTGCCAGCAGCTGGTCGGGGTCCGGAAACACCATATATTTT,CASSWSGSGNTIYF
.,TRBD1,TRBV7-6,TRBJ2-7,TGTGCCAGCAGCTTAAGCCACGGAAGGACAGGGGGCTCCTACGAGCAGTACTTC,CASSLSHGRTGGSYEQYF
.,TRBD1,TRBV5-4,TRBJ1-2,TGTGCCAGCAGCGTACCCGGGACAGGGGGACTTTATGGCTACACCTTC,CASSVPGTGGLYGYTF
.,TRBD1,TRBV5-1,TRBJ2-7,TGCGCCAGCAGCGTATACAGGGGCGGCGAGCAGTACTTC,CASSVYRGGEQYF
few,.,TRBV18,TRBJ2-7,TGTGCCAGCTCACCGGACATTTACGAGCAGTACTTC,CASSPDIYEQYF
few,.,TRBV29-1,TRBJ2-6,TGCAGCGTTCCCAGTGGGGCCAACGTCCTGACTTTC,CSVPSGANVLTF
few,.,TRBV4-2,TRBJ2-7,TGTGCCAGCAGCCAAGGCCCTGGGAACGAGCAGTACTTC,CASSQGPGNEQYF
.,.,TRBV29-1,TRBJ1-4,TGCAGCGTTGCCCCCAGGGCAACTAATGAAAAACTGTTTTTT,CSVAPRATNEKLFF
.,TRBD1,TRBV28,TRBJ2-7,TGTGCCAGCAGCGCAACAGGGGGCTCTTCAAACGAGCAGTACTTC,CASSATGGSSNEQYF
.,.,TRBV9,TRBJ2-3,TGTGCCAGCAGCGTAGGGGCCGCAGATACGCAGTATTTT,CASSVGAADTQYF
.,.,TRBV7-3,TRBJ2-5,TGTGCCAGCAGCCCCGGGATACAAGAGACCCAGTACTTC,CASSPGIQETQYF
few,TRBD1,TRBV7-6,TRBJ2-1,TGTGCCAGCAGCTCGGACAGGGTAGACAATGAGCAGTTCTTC,CASSSDRVDNEQFF
few,TRBD2,TRBV19,TRBJ2-7,TGTGCCACCTCCGGGGGGGGGCAGCAGTACTTC,CATSGGGQQYF
.,.,TRBV6-1,TRBJ2-7,TGTGCCAGCAGTCCCACGAGGCGTCCTGACTACGAGCAGTACTTC,CASSPTRRPDYEQYF
.,TRBD2,TRBV13,TRBJ2-1,TGTGCCAGCAGCCCAACCGTGGCGGGAGGGCTGTTCTTC,CASSPTVAGGLFF
.,TRBD1,TRBV29-1,TRBJ2-7,TGCAGCGGTGGGGACAGGGAAGAAAGGGAGCAGTACTTC,CSGGDREEREQYF
few,TRBD1,TRBV10-2,TRBJ1-5,TGCGCCAGCAGACCCGGGACAGGGGGCGCGGGGAATCAGCCCCAGCATTTT,CASRPGTGGAGNQPQHF
.,.,TRBV11-2,TRBJ2-3,TGTGCCAGCAGCTTATTCGGCGTGGGTTTCGGAGATACGCAGTATTTT,CASSLFGVGFGDTQYF
.,.,TRBV29-1,TRBJ2-3,TGCAGCGTTGAAGGGGGGCTGGCAGATACGCAGTATTTT,CSVEGGLADTQYF
few,.,TRBV6-5,TRBJ2-7,TGTGCCAGCAGGTCGACCCCACCGACCTACGAGCAGTACTTC,CASRSTPPTYEQYF
.,TRBD2,TRBV10-3,TRBJ2-7,TGTGCCATCAGTGAGTCGAGCGGGGGCGCAGGATACGAGCAGTACTTC,CAISESSGGAGYEQYF
.,TRBD1,TRBV29-1,TRBJ2-7,TGCAGCGTAAGGGACAGGGGAGCCTACGAGCAGTACTTC,CSVRDRGAYEQYF
.,TRBD2,TRBV11-3,TRBJ2-1,TGTGCCAGCAGCCGGGGACTAGCGGGGGGTTACAATGAGCAGTTCTTC,CASSRGLAGGYNEQFF
.,TRBD2,TRBV19,TRBJ2-3,TGTGCCAGTAGTATATTGGGACTAGCGGGGGGGCTTCGCACAGATACGCAGTATTTT,CASSILGLAGGLRTDTQYF
.,.,TRBV7-9,TRBJ2-3,TGTGCCAGCAGCCCGCCTGACAAATCTAGCACAGATACGCAGTATTTT,CASSPPDKSSTDTQYF
.,TRBD1,TRBV19,TRBJ1-6,TGTGCCAGTAGATCCCGGGACAGGGGGCAGGATTCACCCCTCCACTTT,CASRSRDRGQDSPLHF
once,.,TRBV9,TRBJ2-1,TGTGCCAGCAGCGTAGGTCCGGGCCCCAACAATGAGCAGTTCTTC,CASSVGPGPNNEQFF
.,TRBD2,TRBV7-3,TRBJ2-1,TGTGCCAGCAGCTACGCCCCCGGGACTAGCGGTCACAATGAGCAGTTCTTC,CASSYAPGTSGHNEQFF
.,TRBD1,TRBV6-5,TRBJ1-5,TGTGCCAGCAGAACGGTAACAGGGGGCAATCAGCCCCAGCATTTT,CASRTVTGGNQPQHF
.,TRBD1,TRBV5-1,TRBJ2-1,TGCGCCAGCAGCGTGGGACAGGTGGTCTCCTACAATGAGCAGTTCTTC,CASSVGQVVSYNEQFF
few,.,TRBV7-8,TRBJ1-5,TGTGCCAGCAGCTTAACTGGGAAATCTGGGGGTCAGCCCCAGCATTTT,CASSLTGKSGGQPQHF
.,.,TRBV5-6,TRBJ2-1,TGTGCCAGCAGCTCTACAGGGTTTGTTTGGAATGAGCAGTTCTTC,CASSSTGFVWNEQFF
few,.,TRBV5-1,TRBJ2-5,TGCGCCAGCAGGGTTGGGGGAAGGGAGACCCAGTACTTC,CASRVGGRETQYF
few,.,TRBV11-3,TRBJ2-7,TGTGCCAGCAGCCAAGGGGCCGCCTACGAGCAGTACTTC,CASSQGAAYEQYF
few,.,TRBV5-1,TRBJ1-4,TGCGCCAGCAGCCCCATCGAGGCTAATGAAAAACTGTTTTTT,CASSPIEANEKLFF
.,.,TRBV5-4,TRBJ1-2,TGTGCCAGCAGCTCTCCACAGGGTATGGCCAACTATGGCTACACCTTC,CASSSPQGMANYGYTF
.,.,TRBV5-1,TRBJ1-2,TGCGCCAGCAGCTTGGCCCCAGGGCCCACTAACTATGGCTACACCTTC,CASSLAPGPTNYGYTF
.,TRBD2,TRBV13,TRBJ2-5,TGTGCCAGCAGCCCCAGAGACCTAGCGGGAGACCAAGAGACCCAGTACTTC,CASSPRDLAGDQETQYF
few,TRBD1,TRBV2,TRBJ1-2,TGTGCCAGCAGTGACCGGGACAGTCGTGGCTACACCTTC,CASSDRDSRGYTF
.,.,TRBV15,TRBJ1-5,TGTGCCACCAGCAGAGATAGGCAGGGGCTAGTCAATCAGCCCCAGCATTTT,CATSRDRQGLVNQPQHF
.,.,TRBV2,TRBJ2-1,TGTGCCAGCAGTCCTACCCCCCTACGTATCTCCTACAATGAGCAGTTCTTC,CASSPTPLRISYNEQFF
.,TRBD2,TRBV5-1,TRBJ2-3,TGCGCCAGCAGCCAGCGAACCGCACTAGCGGTGAGCACAGATACGCAGTATTTT,CASSQRTALAVSTDTQYF
.,.,TRBV6-5,TRBJ1-1,TGTGCCAGCAGTTATTACGGAGGGACTGAAGCTTTCTTT,CASSYYGGTEAFF
few,TRBD1,TRBV5-1,TRBJ2-7,TGCGCCAGCAGCTTGAGCTGGACAGGGGAAATTCAGCAGTACTTC,CASSLSWTGEIQQYF
.,.,TRBV11-2,TRBJ1-2,TGTGCCAGCAGCTCATCTGGCGGTGGCTACACCTTC,CASSSSGGGYTF